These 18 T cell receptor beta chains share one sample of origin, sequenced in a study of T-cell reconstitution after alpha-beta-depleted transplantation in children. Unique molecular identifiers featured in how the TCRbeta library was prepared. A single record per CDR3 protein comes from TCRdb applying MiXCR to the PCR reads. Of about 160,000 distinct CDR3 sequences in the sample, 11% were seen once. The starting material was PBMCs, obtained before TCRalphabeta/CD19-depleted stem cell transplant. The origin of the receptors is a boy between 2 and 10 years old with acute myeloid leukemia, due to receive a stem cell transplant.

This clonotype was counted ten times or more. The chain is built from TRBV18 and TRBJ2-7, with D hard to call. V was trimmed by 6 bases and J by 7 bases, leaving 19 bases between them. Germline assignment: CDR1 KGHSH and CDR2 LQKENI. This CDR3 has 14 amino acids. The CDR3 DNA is TGTGCCAGCTCCCCCCTTTCACAGCTGAGAGAGCAGTACTTC. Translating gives CASSPLSQLREQYF.

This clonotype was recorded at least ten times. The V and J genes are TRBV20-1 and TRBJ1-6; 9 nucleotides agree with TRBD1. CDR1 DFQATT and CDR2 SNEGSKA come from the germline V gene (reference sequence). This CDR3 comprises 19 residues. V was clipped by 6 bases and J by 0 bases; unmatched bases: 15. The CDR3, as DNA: TGCAGTGCCATTAGCACAGGGGGCCGGATGAGCTCCTATAATTCACCCCTCCACTTT. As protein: CSAISTGGRMSSYNSPLHF.

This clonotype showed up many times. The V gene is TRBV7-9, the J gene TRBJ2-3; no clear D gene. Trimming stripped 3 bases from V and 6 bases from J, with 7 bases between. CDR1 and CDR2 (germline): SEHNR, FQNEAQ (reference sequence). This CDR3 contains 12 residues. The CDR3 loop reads CASSFRFDTQYF. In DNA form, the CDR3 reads TGTGCCAGCAGCTTTAGGTTTGATACGCAGTATTTT.

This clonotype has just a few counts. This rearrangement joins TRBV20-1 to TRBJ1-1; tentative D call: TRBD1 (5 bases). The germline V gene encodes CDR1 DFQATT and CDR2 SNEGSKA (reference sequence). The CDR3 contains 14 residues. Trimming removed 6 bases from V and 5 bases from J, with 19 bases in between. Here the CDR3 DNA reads TGCAGTGCGGAAATCAACGTCCGGGGGACTGAAGCTTTCTTT. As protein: CSAEINVRGTEAFF.

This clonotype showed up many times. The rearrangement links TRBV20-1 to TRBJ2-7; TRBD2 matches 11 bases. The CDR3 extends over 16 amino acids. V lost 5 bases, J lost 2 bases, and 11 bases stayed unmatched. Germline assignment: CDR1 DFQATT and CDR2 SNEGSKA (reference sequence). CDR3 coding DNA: TGCAGTGCTCGCTTCTCGACTAGCGGGACCCCCTACGAGCAGTACTTC. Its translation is CSARFSTSGTPYEQYF.

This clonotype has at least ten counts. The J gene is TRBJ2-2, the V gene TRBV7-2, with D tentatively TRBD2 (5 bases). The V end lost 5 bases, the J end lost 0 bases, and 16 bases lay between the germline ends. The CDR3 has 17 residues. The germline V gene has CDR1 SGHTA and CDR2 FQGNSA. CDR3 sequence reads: CASSMLAALSNTGELFF. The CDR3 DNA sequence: TGTGCCAGCAGCATGCTAGCCGCGCTTTCGAACACCGGGGAGCTGTTTTTT.

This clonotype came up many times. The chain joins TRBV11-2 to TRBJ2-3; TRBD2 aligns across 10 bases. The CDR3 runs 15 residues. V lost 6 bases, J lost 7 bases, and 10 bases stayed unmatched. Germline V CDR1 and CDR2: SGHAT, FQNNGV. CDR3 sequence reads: CASSRLAGEGNTQYF. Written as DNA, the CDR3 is TGTGCCAGCAGTCGTCTAGCGGGAGAAGGAAATACGCAGTATTTT.

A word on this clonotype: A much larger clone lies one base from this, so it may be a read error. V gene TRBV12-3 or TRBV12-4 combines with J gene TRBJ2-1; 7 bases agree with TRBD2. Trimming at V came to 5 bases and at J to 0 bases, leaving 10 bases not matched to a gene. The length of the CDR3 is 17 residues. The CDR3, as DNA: TGTGCCAGCAGTGGGCCAGCCGCGGGAGCCTCCTACAATGAGCAGTTCTTC. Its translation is CASSGPAAGASYNEQFF.

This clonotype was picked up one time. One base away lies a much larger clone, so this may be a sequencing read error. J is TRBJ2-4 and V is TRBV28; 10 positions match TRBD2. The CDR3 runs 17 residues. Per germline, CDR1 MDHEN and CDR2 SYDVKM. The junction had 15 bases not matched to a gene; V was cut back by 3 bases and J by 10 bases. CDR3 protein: CASSFHLLAGEGRIQYF. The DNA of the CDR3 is TGTGCCAGCAGTTTCCACCTCCTAGCGGGAGAGGGCAGAATTCAGTACTTC.

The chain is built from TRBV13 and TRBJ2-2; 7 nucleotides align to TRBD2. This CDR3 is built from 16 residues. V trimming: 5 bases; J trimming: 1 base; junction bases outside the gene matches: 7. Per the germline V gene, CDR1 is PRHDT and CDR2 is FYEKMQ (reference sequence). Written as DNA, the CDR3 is TGTGCCAGCAGCCCCAGGCCTAGCGGGAACACCGGGGAGCTGTTTTTT. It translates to CASSPRPSGNTGELFF.

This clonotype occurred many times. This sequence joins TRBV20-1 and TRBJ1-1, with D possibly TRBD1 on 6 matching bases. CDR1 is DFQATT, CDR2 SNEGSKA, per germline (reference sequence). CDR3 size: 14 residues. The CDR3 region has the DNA TGCAGCCCCTCTGGACCCCAGGGGATCATTGAAGCTTTCTTT. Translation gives CSPSGPQGIIEAFF.

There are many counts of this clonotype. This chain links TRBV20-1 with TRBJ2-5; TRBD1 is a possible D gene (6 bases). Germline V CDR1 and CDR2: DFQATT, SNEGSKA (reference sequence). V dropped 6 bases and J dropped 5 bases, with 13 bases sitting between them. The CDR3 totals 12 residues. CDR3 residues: CSARGGRETQYF. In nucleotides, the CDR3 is TGCAGTGCCCGTGGGGGCAGGGAGACCCAGTACTTC.

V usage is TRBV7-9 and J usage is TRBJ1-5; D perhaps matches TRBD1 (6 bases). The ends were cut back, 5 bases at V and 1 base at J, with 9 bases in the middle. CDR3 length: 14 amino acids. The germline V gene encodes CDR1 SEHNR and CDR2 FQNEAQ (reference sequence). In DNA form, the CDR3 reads TGTGCCAGCAGCAAAGGACAGAGCAATCAGCCCCAGCATTTT. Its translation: CASSKGQSNQPQHF.

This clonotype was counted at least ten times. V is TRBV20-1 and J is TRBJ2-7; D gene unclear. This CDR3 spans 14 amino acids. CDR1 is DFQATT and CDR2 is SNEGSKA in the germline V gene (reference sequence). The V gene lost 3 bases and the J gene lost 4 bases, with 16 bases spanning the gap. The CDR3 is CSARKGKEGYEQYV. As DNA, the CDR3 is TGCAGTGCTAGGAAGGGCAAGGAAGGGTACGAGCAGTACGTC.

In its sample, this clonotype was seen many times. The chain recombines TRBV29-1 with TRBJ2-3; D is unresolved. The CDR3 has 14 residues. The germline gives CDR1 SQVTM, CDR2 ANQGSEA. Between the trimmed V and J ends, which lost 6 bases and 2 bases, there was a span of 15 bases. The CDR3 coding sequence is TGCAGCGTGGGTAGGACCCTTCCCACAGATACGCAGTATTTT. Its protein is CSVGRTLPTDTQYF.

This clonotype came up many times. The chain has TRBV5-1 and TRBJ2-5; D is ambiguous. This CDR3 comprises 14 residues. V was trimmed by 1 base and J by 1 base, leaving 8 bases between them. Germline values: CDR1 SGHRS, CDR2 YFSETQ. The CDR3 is CASSLHASQETQYF. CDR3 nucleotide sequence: TGCGCCAGCAGCTTGCACGCGAGCCAAGAGACCCAGTACTTC.

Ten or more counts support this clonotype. CDR3 coding DNA: TGCAGTGTAGGGGTGGACTATGGCTACACCTTC. Protein product: CSVGVDYGYTF. The chain couples TRBV20-1 to TRBJ1-2, with D perhaps TRBD1 (5 bases). CDR1 is DFQATT, CDR2 SNEGSKA, per germline (reference sequence). This CDR3 has 11 residues. Between the trimmed V and J ends, which lost 7 bases and 3 bases, there was a span of 9 bases.

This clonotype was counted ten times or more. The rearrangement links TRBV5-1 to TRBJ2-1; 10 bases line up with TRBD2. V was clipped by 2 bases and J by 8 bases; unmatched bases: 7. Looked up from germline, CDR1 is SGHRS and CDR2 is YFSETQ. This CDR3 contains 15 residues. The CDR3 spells CASSLSSGGAYEQFF. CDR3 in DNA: TGCGCCAGCAGCTTATCAAGCGGGGGGGCTTATGAGCAGTTCTTC.